These 9 T cell receptor beta chains were all obtained from the same sample, sequenced in a study of T cells in Graves' hyperthyroidism and ophthalmopathy. RNA transcripts served as the template for amplifying TCR beta CDR3 regions. Carried out on the TCR CDR3, a first-round RT-PCR used the HTBI primer set. Using its own MiXCR run on the multiplex PCR reads, TCRdb lists one record per CDR3 protein. This sample carries hundreds of thousands of distinct CDR3 sequences, over 35% of them seen once, and the ten largest clones take about 8.9%. The source material was blood. These receptors were taken from a young man with Graves' hyperthyroidism.

A remark on this clonotype: The junction does not match germline at one end; this may be a read error. The rearrangement uses TRBV7-8 and TRBJ1-1; D gene unclear. The CDR3 spans 14 residues. Germline V gives CDR1 SGHVS, CDR2 FQNEAQ. The DNA for the CDR3 is TGCGCCAGCAGCCAATTAGACGGGGACACTGAAGCTTTCTTT. Amino acid sequence: CASSQLDGDTEAFF. The variable domain in full, completed from reference TRBV7-8 and TRBJ1-1, reads GAGVSQSPRYKVAKRGQDVALRCDPISGHVSLFWYQQALGQGPEFLTYFQNEAQLDKSGLPSDRFFAERPEGSVSTLKIQRTQQEDSAVYLCASSQLDGDTEAFFGQGTRLTVV.

This clonotype was observed at least ten times. J is TRBJ1-5 and V is TRBV19, with a possible D match to TRBD1 (5 bases). Germline lookup yields CDR1 LNHDA and CDR2 SQIVND (reference sequence). The germline V and J ends were trimmed by 3 bases and 2 bases, with 11 bases remaining between them. The CDR3 runs 15 residues. The CDR3 region is CASSMGGGGNQPQHF. The CDR3 DNA follows: TGTGCCAGTAGTATGGGGGGAGGGGGCAATCAGCCCCAGCATTTT.

This clonotype was recorded at least ten times. The chain recombines TRBV20-1 with TRBJ1-1; no firm D call. Germline loops: CDR1 DFQATT, CDR2 SNEGSKA (reference sequence). This CDR3 has 12 amino acids. The V and J ends lost 3 bases and 5 bases respectively, with 10 bases between them. The CDR3 protein is CSASPLGTEAFF. The CDR3 DNA follows: TGCAGTGCTAGCCCACTGGGGACTGAAGCTTTCTTT.

The chain is built from TRBV7-3 and TRBJ2-2; D uncertain. Trimming took off 2 bases at V and 3 bases at J, with 7 bases between the two ends. This CDR3 region has 14 residues. CDR1 is SGHTA, CDR2 FQGTGA, per germline. The chain's CDR3 is CASSLLPYTGELFF. CDR3 nucleotide sequence: TGTGCCAGCAGCTTACTACCTTACACCGGGGAGCTGTTTTTT.

This clonotype was picked up many times. The V gene is TRBV5-1, the J gene TRBJ1-1, with D tentatively TRBD1 (5 bases). Trimming pared 4 bases from V and 1 base from J, leaving 8 bases between. This CDR3 contains 13 residues. Germline V gene lookup returns CDR1 SGHRS and CDR2 YFSETQ. DNA for the CDR3: TGCGCCAGCAGCCGGACACAGAACACTGAAGCTTTCTTT. It translates to CASSRTQNTEAFF.

Many counts were recorded for this clonotype. This rearrangement joins TRBV18 to TRBJ1-5; D is possibly TRBD1 (6 bases). Trimming left V 3 bases short and J 9 bases short, with 12 bases between. The CDR3 contains 13 residues. Germline-derived CDR1 and CDR2 are KGHSH and LQKENI. DNA for the CDR3: TGTGCCAGCTCACCCAGGGGCGATGGGCCCCAGCATTTT. It yields the protein CASSPRGDGPQHF.

Notes on this clonotype: At one end the junction does not follow the germline gene, possibly because of a read error. The rearrangement links TRBV7-2 to TRBJ1-4; D unresolved. Germline assignment: CDR1 SGHTA and CDR2 FQGNSA. The CDR3 sequence is 16 residues long. CDR3 DNA: TGCGCCAGCAGCCGGCCTCGTGGGGAACTTAATGAAAAACTGTTTTTT. Its translation is CASSRPRGELNEKLFF.

The chain uses TRBV19 and TRBJ2-2, with a possible D match to TRBD2 (7 bases). CDR1 is LNHDA, CDR2 SQIVND, per germline (reference sequence). The V end lost 9 bases, the J end lost 4 bases, and 18 bases lay between the germline ends. The CDR3 has 15 residues. CDR3 DNA: TGTGCCAGCTCACCCCGGGGGGCTGGCACCGGGGAGCTGTTTTTT. Protein sequence: CASSPRGAGTGELFF.

This chain connects TRBV20-1 to TRBJ1-1; no definite D call. This CDR3 comprises 14 residues. Trimming stripped 4 bases from V and 3 bases from J, with 15 bases between. Germline CDR1 DFQATT, CDR2 SNEGSKA (reference sequence). The CDR3 DNA follows: TGCAGTGCTAATAGCCGGGTGCTGTACACTGAAGCTTTCTTT. It encodes CSANSRVLYTEAFF.